Reported below is one T cell receptor beta chain. Reverse transcription of roughly 0.5 to 1 ug RNA was carried out with random hexamers. TCRdb redid the calling of the immunoSEQ multiplex PCR reads with MiXCR, one entry per CDR3 protein. This sample yields about 73,000 distinct CDR3 sequences, of which over 85% are seen a single time; roughly 0.42% belongs to the top ten. The sample comes from a study of CD8 T cells in Susac syndrome. The sequencing input was CD8+ T cells from PBMCs. The receptor comes from a human donor with multiple sclerosis.

CDR3 DNA: TGTGCCAGCAGCATGTGGGGGCTCTCCTACGAGCAGTACTTC. Protein product: CASSMWGLSYEQYF. J is TRBJ2-7 and V is TRBV5-6; tentatively, D is TRBD1 (6 bases). Between the trimmed V and J ends, which lost 4 bases and 0 bases, there was a span of 11 bases. Germline loops: CDR1 SGHDT, CDR2 YYEEEE. The CDR3 covers 14 residues. The entire variable domain, with the rest obtained from reference TRBV5-6 and TRBJ2-7, is as follows: DAGVTQSPTHLIKTRGQQVTLRCSPKSGHDTVSWYQQALGQGPQFIFQYYEEEERQRGNFPDRFSGHQFPNYSSELNVNALLLGDSALYLCASSMWGLSYEQYFGPGTRLTVT.